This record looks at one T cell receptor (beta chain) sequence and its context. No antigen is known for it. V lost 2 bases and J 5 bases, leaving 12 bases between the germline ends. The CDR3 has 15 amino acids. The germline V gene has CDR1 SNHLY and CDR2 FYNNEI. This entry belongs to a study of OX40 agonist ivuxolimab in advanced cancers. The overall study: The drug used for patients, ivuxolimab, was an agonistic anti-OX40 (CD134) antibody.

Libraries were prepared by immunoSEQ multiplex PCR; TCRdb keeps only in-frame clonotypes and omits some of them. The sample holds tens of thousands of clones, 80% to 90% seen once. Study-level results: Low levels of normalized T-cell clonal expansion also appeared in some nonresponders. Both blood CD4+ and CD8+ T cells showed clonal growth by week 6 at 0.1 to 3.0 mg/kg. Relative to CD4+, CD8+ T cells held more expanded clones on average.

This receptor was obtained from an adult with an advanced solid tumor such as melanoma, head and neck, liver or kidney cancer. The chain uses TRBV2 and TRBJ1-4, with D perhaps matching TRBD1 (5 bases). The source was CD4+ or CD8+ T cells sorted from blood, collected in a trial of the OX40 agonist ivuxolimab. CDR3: CASSELGPANEKLFF. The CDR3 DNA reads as TGTGCCAGCAGTGAATTGGGGCCGGCGAATGAAAAACTGTTTTTT.